Below, 9 T cell receptor beta chains from the same sample are listed, as sequenced in a study of metastatic and nonmetastatic thyroid tumors. All patients reached thyroid surgery having received no treatment beforehand. TCRdb used MiXCR to call clones anew from the PCR reads. Of under 40,000 clones in the sample, about a sixth are singletons; the top ten hold about 7.3%. Sequencing input: blood. These receptors originate from a female donor with papillary thyroid cancer or a benign thyroid nodule (not recorded which). Some clones in this sample may be carry-over from other donors' samples.

This chain uses TRBV18 with TRBJ2-3; perhaps TRBD1 as D (7 bases). V dropped 3 bases and J dropped 5 bases, with 15 bases sitting between them. The CDR3 runs to 15 residues. The germline V gene has CDR1 KGHSH and CDR2 LQKENI. This CDR3 is CASSPPQGGRDTQYF. The CDR3 region has the DNA TGTGCCAGCTCACCCCCGCAGGGGGGCAGAGATACGCAGTATTTT. Full variable domain (missing parts from reference TRBV18 and TRBJ2-3): NAGVMQNPRHLVRRRGQEARLRCSPMKGHSHVYWYRQLPEEGLKFMVYLQKENIIDESGMPKERFSAEFPKEGPSILRIQQVVRGDSAAYFCASSPPQGGRDTQYFGPGTRLTVL.

Comments on this clone: An end of the junction does not agree with germline; a read error may underlie this. V gene TRBV11-2 combines with J gene TRBJ2-1; the match to TRBD1 covers 9 bases. CDR3 size: 15 residues. CDR1 is SGHAT, CDR2 FQNNGV, per germline. The CDR3 protein is CASSVGTGYYTEQFF. The CDR3 region has the DNA TGTGCCAGCAGCGTAGGGACAGGGTACTACACTGAGCAGTTCTTC.

This clone was observed at least ten times. The rearrangement joins TRBV9 to TRBJ1-5; D is possibly TRBD1 (5 bases). CDR1 SGDLS and CDR2 YYNGEE come from the germline V gene. CDR3 size: 18 residues. Trimming took off 4 bases at V and 1 base at J, with 21 bases between the two ends. CDR3 sequence: CASSPQRRGWESNQPQHF. As DNA, the CDR3 is TGTGCCAGCAGCCCCCAGAGAAGGGGCTGGGAGAGCAATCAGCCCCAGCATTTT. Combining the CDR3 with reference TRBV9 and TRBJ1-5 gives the whole variable domain DSGVTQTPKHLITATGQRVTLRCSPRSGDLSVYWYQQSLDQGLQFLIQYYNGEERAKGNILERFSAQQFPDLHSELNLSSLELGDSALYFCASSPQRRGWESNQPQHFGDGTRLSIL.

This clone was counted at least ten times. The chain couples TRBV6-1 to TRBJ1-5; D remains ambiguous. The germline CDR1 and CDR2 sequences are MNHNS and SASEGT. Trimming cost V 3 bases and J 4 bases, with 7 bases left between them. This CDR3 contains 13 residues. CDR3 amino acids: CASSERANQPQHF. In DNA form, the CDR3 reads TGTGCCAGCAGTGAGAGGGCTAATCAGCCCCAGCATTTT.

This clone was seen ten or more times. The chain is built from TRBV24-1 and TRBJ2-1; D unclear. V lost 0 bases and J 10 bases, leaving 9 bases between the germline ends. The CDR3 loop spans 13 amino acids. Germline CDR1 KGHDR, CDR2 SFDVKD. CDR3 amino acids: CATSDLLDGEQFF. The CDR3 bases are TGTGCCACCAGTGATTTGCTGGACGGAGAGCAGTTCTTC.

This clone was seen a handful of times. This chain links TRBV19 with TRBJ1-1; D remains ambiguous. The V gene lost 3 bases and the J gene lost 4 bases, with 6 bases spanning the gap. The CDR3 length is 12 residues. The germline V gene encodes CDR1 LNHDA and CDR2 SQIVND (reference sequence). The CDR3 DNA is TGTGCCAGTAGTATGAGTAGCACTGAAGCTTTCTTT. Protein product: CASSMSSTEAFF.

There are many counts of this clone. One base away lies a much larger clone, so this may be a sequencing read error. The genes are TRBV3-1 and TRBJ2-7; D not certain. CDR1 and CDR2 (germline): LGHDT, YNNKEL (reference sequence). V lost 7 bases to trimming and J lost 6 bases, with 13 bases between them. This CDR3 comprises 12 residues. The CDR3, as DNA: TGTGCCAGCATCCCGAACTCGGGCGAGCAGTACTTC. This gives the protein CASIPNSGEQYF.

This clone was recorded many times. This chain connects TRBV7-2 to TRBJ1-6; the match to TRBD1 covers 12 bases. From germline, CDR1 is SGHTA and CDR2 FQGNSA. CDR3 length equals 14 residues. Unmatched junction bases numbered 4, after V lost 8 bases and J lost 8 bases. Here the CDR3 reads CASGDRGPDSPLHF. The CDR3 bases are TGTGCCAGCGGGGACAGGGGGCCCGATTCACCCCTCCACTTT. Drawing the rest from reference TRBV7-2 and TRBJ1-6, the complete variable domain is GAGVSQSPSNKVTEKGKDVELRCDPISGHTALYWYRQSLGQGLEFLIYFQGNSAPDKSGLPSDRFSAERTGGSVSTLTIQRTQQEDSAVYLCASGDRGPDSPLHFGNGTRLTVT.

This clone came up many times. The gene calls are TRBV19 and TRBJ2-5, with no clear D. Trimming shortened V by 3 bases and J by 1 base, and 0 bases separated the two germline ends. This CDR3 is built from 11 residues. Germline CDR1 reads LNHDA; CDR2 reads SQIVND (reference sequence). This CDR3 reads CASSIQETQYF. In DNA, the CDR3 is TGTGCCAGTAGTATCCAAGAGACCCAGTACTTC.